The present T cell receptor beta chain was sequenced within a study of T-cell reconstitution after alpha-beta-depleted transplantation in children. Preparing the TCRbeta library involved the use of unique molecular identifiers. TCRdb fed the PCR reads into MiXCR, producing one record per CDR3 protein. The table records over 300,000 distinct CDR3 sequences, around 10% of them present only once. A few counts support this clonotype. Germline CDR1 reads SGHRS; CDR2 reads YFSETQ. Trimming removed 3 bases at V and 4 bases at J, with 8 bases between. The CDR3 is 14 residues long. The source material was PBMCs from the stem cell graft donor, sampled from the stem cell graft. The chain carries TRBV5-1 and TRBJ2-6; D remains ambiguous. The clonotype originates from a human donor who donated a stem cell graft to a child with acute lymphoblastic leukemia. The CDR3 DNA follows: TGCGCCAGCAGCTCCCGTCAGGGGGCCAACGTCCTGACTTTC. Protein sequence: CASSSRQGANVLTF.